What follows describes a single T cell receptor beta chain. The sample holds a few counts of this clonotype. There is no known antigen for this receptor. Base qualities are missing; no much larger clone stands one base away. This specimen's treatment or condition label, interpreted: in vitro stimulation with specific CMV peptide epitopes to enrich CMV-specific T cells. The CDR3 contains 13 residues, cysteine and phenylalanine counted. Here the CDR3 DNA is all that survives: 39 bases in frame from base 1. According to the germline V gene, CDR1 reads MNHNS and CDR2 reads SASEGT. The V and J ends are trimmed by 3 bases and 3 bases, leaving 9 bases between them. This sample stems from a study of T cell repertoires in cytomegalovirus infection (dated by TCRdb to the late 2010s). As for the study more broadly: Recently identified HLA-C-restricted CMV epitopes, whose presentation resists viral immunomodulation, were targeted by peptide stimulations together with well-studied HLA-B-restricted epitopes. The HLA type of each donor mattered for the analysis, because public TCR beta signatures pointed to carriage of CMV infection along with the matching HLA type. The investigation overall reported the following: The ex vivo response was dominated by HLA-C-restricted CMV-specific TCR beta clonotypes, which also provided the single most frequent clonotype in two of eight donors. Carriers of CMV infection plus the relevant HLA type were discriminated by the cumulative frequency of public TCR beta family members in the study cohort and in an independent roughly 370-donor cohort.

Instrument on record: Illumina HiSeq 1500. Starting from the raw public reads, TCRdb applied fastp trimming at Q25, assembled clones with MiXCR and retained in-frame beta chains. For every CDR3 protein sequence, its rows merge into one entry that carries the most common genes and DNA. In all, the sample holds 110,000 or so distinct CDR3 sequences, and roughly 31% of those were seen once. Around two fifths of the sample is in the top ten clones. The chain employs TRBV6-1 and TRBJ2-7, with no confident D gene call. This TCR came from a human donor in good health (CMV status not recorded). Some clones in this sample may be carry-over from other donors' samples. This sample comprised CD8+ T cells from cultured PBMCs, obtained from culture after CMV antigen stimulation. The CDR3 reads CASSEYVNYEQYF. Read as DNA, the sequence is TGTGCCAGCAGTGAGTATGTAAACTACGAGCAGTACTTC.